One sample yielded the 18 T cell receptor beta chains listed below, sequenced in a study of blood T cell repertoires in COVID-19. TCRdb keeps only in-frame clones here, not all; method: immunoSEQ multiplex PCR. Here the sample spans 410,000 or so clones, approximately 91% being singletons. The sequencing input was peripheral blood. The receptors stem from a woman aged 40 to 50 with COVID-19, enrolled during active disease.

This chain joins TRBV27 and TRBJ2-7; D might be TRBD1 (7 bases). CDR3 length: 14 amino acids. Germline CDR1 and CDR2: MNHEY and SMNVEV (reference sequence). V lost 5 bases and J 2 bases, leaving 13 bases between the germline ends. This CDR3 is CASSVEGAAYEQYF. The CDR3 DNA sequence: TGTGCCAGCAGTGTGGAGGGGGCCGCCTACGAGCAGTACTTC.

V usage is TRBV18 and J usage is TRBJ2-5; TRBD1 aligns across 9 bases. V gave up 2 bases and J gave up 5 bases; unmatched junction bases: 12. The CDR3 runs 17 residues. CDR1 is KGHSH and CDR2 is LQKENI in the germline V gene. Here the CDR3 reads CASSPGLTGGREETQYF. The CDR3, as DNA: TGTGCCAGCTCACCAGGTCTAACAGGGGGCCGGGAGGAGACCCAGTACTTC.

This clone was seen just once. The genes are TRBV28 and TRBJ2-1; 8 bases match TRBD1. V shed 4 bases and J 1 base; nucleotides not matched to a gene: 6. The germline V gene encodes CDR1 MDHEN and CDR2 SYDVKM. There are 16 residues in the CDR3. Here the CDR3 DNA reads TGTGCCAGCAGTTACGGGACAGGCTTATCCTACAATGAGCAGTTCTTC. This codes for CASSYGTGLSYNEQFF.

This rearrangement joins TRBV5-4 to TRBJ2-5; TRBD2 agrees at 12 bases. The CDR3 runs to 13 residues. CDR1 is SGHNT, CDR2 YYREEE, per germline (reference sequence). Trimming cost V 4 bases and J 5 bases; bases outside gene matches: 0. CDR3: CASSLAGGETQYF. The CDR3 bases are TGTGCCAGCAGCCTAGCGGGGGGGGAGACCCAGTACTTC.

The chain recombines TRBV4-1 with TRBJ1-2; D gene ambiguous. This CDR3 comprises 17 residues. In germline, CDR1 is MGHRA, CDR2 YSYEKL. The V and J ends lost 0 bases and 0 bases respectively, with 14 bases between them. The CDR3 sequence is CASSQDNGATPNYGYTF. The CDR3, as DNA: TGCGCCAGCAGCCAAGATAATGGAGCTACCCCTAACTATGGCTACACCTTC.

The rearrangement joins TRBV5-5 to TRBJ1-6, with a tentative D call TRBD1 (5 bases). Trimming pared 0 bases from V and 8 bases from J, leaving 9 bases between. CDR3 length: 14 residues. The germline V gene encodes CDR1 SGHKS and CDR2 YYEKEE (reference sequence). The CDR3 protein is CASSLVGGDSPLHF. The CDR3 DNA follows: TGTGCCAGCAGCTTGGTGGGGGGAGATTCACCCCTCCACTTT.

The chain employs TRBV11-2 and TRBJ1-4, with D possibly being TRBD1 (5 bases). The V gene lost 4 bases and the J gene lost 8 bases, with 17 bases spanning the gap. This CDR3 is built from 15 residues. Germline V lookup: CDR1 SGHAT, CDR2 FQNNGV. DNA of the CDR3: TGTGCCAGCAGCTCCGACTCAGGGATAAGGGAAAAACTGTTTTTT. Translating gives CASSSDSGIREKLFF.

In DNA, the CDR3 is TGTGCCAGCAAACTACAGGGGGCCCACACTGAAGCTTTCTTT. This encodes CASKLQGAHTEAFF. The rearrangement links TRBV27 to TRBJ1-1; 9 bases agree with TRBD1. This CDR3 has 14 residues. Germline V gene sequence: CDR1 MNHEY, CDR2 SMNVEV (reference sequence). V lost 7 bases, J lost 3 bases, and 6 bases stayed unmatched.

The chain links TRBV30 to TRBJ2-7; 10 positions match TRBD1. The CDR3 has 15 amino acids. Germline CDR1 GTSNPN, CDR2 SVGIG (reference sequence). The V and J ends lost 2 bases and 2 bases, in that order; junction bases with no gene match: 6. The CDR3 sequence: CAWSIGTGDPYEQYF. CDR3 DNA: TGTGCCTGGAGTATAGGGACAGGGGATCCCTACGAGCAGTACTTC.

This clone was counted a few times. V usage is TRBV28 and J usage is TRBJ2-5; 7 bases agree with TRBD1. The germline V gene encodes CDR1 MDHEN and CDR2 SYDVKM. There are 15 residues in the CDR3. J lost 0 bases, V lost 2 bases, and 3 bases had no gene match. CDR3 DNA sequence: TGTGCCAGCAGTTTAACGGACAGGCACCAAGAGACCCAGTACTTC. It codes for CASSLTDRHQETQYF.

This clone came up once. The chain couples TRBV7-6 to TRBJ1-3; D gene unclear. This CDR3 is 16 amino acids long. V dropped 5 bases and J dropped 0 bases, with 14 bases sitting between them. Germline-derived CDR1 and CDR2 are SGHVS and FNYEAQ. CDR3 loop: CASSPLPGNSGNTIYF. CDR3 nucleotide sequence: TGTGCCAGCAGCCCCTTGCCCGGGAACTCTGGAAACACCATATATTTT.

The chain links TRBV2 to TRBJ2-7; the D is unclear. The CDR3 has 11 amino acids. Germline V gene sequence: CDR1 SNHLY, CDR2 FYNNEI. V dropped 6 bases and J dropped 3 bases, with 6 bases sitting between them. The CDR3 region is CASSVNYEQYF. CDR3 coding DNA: TGTGCCAGCAGCGTTAACTACGAGCAGTACTTC.

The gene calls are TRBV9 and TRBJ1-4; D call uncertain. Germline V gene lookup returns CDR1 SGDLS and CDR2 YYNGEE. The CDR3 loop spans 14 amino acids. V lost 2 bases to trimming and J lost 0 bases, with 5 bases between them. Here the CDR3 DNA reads TGTGCCAGCAGCGTCCTTGCAACTAATGAAAAACTGTTTTTT. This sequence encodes CASSVLATNEKLFF.

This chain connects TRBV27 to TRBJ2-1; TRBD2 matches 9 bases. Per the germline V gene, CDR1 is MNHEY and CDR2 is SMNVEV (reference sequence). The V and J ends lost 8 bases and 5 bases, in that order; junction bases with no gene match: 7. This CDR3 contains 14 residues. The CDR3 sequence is CASSLGGGDNEQFF. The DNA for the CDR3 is TGTGCCAGCTCGTTGGGCGGGGGGGACAATGAGCAGTTCTTC.

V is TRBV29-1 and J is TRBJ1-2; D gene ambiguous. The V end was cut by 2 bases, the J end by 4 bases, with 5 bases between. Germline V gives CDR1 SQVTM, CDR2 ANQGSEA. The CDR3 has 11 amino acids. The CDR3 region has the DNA TGCAGCGTTGAACGTATCTATGGCTACACCTTC. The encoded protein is CSVERIYGYTF.

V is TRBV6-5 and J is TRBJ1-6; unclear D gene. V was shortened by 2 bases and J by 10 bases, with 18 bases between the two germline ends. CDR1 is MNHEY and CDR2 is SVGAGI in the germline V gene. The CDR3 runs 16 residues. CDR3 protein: CASSYLARRGLSPLHF. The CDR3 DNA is TGTGCCAGCAGTTACCTCGCTCGGCGGGGTCTCTCACCCCTCCACTTT.

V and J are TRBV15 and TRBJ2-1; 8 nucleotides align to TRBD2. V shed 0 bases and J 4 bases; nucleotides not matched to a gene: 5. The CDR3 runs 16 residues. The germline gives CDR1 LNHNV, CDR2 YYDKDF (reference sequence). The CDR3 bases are TGTGCCACCAGCAGAGATCGAGCGGGAGCATACAATGAGCAGTTCTTC. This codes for CATSRDRAGAYNEQFF.

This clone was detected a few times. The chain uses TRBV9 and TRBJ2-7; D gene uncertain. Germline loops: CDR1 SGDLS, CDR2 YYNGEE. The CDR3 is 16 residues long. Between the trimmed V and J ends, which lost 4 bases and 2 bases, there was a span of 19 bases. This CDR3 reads CASSFERSAPTYEQYF. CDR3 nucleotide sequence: TGTGCCAGCAGCTTTGAACGGTCCGCACCCACCTACGAGCAGTACTTC.